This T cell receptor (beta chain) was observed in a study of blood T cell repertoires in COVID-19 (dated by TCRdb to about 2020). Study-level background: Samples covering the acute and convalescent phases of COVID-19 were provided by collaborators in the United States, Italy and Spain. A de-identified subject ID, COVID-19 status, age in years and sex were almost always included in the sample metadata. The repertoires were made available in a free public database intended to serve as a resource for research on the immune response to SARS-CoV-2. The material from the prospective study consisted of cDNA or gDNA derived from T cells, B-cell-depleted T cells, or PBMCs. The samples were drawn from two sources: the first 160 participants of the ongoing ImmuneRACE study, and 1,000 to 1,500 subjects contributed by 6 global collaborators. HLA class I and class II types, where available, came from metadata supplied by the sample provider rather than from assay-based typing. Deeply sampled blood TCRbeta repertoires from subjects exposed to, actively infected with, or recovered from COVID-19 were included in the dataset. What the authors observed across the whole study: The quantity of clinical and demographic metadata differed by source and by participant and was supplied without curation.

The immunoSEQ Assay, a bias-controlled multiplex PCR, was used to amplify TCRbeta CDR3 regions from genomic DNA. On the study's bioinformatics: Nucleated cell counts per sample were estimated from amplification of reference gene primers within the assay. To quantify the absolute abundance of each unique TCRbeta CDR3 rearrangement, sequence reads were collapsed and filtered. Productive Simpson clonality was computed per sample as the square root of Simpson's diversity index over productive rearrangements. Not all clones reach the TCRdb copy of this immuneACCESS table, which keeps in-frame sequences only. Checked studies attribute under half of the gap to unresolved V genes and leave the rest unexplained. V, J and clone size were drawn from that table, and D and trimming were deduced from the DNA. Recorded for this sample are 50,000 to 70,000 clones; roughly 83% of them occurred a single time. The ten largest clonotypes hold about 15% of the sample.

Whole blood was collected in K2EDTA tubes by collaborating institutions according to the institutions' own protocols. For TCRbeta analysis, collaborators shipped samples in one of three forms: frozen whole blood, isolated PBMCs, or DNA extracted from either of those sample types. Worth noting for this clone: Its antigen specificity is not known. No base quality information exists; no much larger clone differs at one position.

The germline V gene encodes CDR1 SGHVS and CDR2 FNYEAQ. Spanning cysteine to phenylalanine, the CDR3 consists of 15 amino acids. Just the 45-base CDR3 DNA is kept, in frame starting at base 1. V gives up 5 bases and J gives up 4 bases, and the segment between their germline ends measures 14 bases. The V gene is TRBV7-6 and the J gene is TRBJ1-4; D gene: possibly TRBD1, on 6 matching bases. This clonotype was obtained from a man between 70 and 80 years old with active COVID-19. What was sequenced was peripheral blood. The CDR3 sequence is CASSRREGGNEKLFF. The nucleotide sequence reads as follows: TGTGCCAGCAGCCGTCGGGAGGGGGGTAATGAAAAACTGTTTTTT.